This T cell receptor (beta chain) was identified in a study of T cells in localized non-small cell lung cancer. Study-level points and caveats: Median detection of top 100 tumor clones in adjacent lung was 57 clones.

Germline values: CDR1 SNHLY, CDR2 FYNNEI. The CDR3 has 15 amino acids. Deletions cut 8 bases from V and 6 bases from J, with 22 bases between. A remark on this clone: What it binds is unknown.

Generated by immunoSEQ multiplex PCR, the TCRdb table keeps only in-frame clones and is missing some. Seen here are fewer than 100,000 clones, 87% observed once, and the top ten hold 15%. This clonotype originated in a man aged 35-75 years with stage I squamous cell lung carcinoma. Sequencing used peripheral blood, obtained before any cancer treatment. This rearrangement joins TRBV2 to TRBJ1-2; a possible D gene is TRBD1 (5 bases). The CDR3 loop reads CASQSRGGRLNGYTF. The CDR3 DNA reads as TGTGCCAGCCAAAGTCGCGGGGGAAGACTCAATGGCTACACCTTC.